The clone carrying this T cell receptor beta chain has at least ten counts. This CDR3 region has 13 residues. Germline CDR1 and CDR2: SGHRS and YFSETQ. The V segment lost 4 bases and the J segment 7 bases; nucleotides outside the gene matches: 3. These data come from a study of neurological immune-mediated disorders. The making of cDNA relied on 5'RACE with 10-nucleotide random UMIs. One entry per CDR3 protein results from TCRdb running MiXCR on the 5' RACE reads. In the table there are approximately 44,000 distinct CDR3 sequences, 5.8% of which are singletons. The receptor comes from a woman younger than 35 with multiple sclerosis. V is TRBV5-1 and J is TRBJ2-2, with 8 bases identical to TRBD1. Sequencing was performed on CD4+ T cells from blood. The CDR3: CASSVDRVGELFF. CDR3 bases: TGCGCCAGCAGCGTGGACAGGGTCGGGGAGCTGTTTTTT.